Below, one T cell receptor beta chain is given with its context. The method was immunoSEQ multiplex PCR; TCRdb's version includes in-frame clones alone and lacks a portion of them. The table has more than 100,000 clones, around 89% seen once. This entry comes from a study of radiotherapy plus CTLA-4 blockade in lung cancer. This CDR3 is 14 amino acids long. Trimming pared 3 bases from V and 4 bases from J, leaving 12 bases between. Looked up from germline, CDR1 is MNHNS and CDR2 is SASEGT. This sequence was found in a human donor with non-small cell lung cancer that progressed on radiotherapy plus ipilimumab. The input for sequencing was peripheral blood, taken from a patient treated with radiotherapy plus ipilimumab. The chain links TRBV6-1 to TRBJ1-1; D possibly corresponds to TRBD1 (5 bases). The DNA of the CDR3 is TGTGCCAGCAGTGATACGTGGGGGAGCACTGAAGCTTTCTTT. It encodes CASSDTWGSTEAFF.